The rows below give T cell receptor beta chains drawn from one sample of a study of T cells in narcolepsy. The table came from immunoSEQ multiplex PCR; TCRdb's copy has only in-frame clones and leaves some out. The sample has some 25,000 clones, 85% seen once. Sequenced sample: CD45RA- memory CD4+ T cells from PBMCs. Receptors originate from a human donor with narcolepsy. Both conserved end residues are part of each CDR3.

length	V	J	CDR3
15	TRBV10-2	TRBJ2-3	CASRRAGPSTDTQYF
12	TRBV28	TRBJ2-7	CASRLQGLEQYF
21	TRBV27	TRBJ1-4	CASSFRGPSGNARGTNEKLFF
17	TRBV28	TRBJ2-7	CASSLKWRGVSSYEQYF
15	TRBV11-2	TRBJ2-7	CASSLTGIKYDEQYF
16	TRBV6-5	TRBJ2-5	CASSYSTNGYHETQYF
16	TRBV5-8	TRBJ1-4	CASSLRGMQVNEKLFF
15	TRBV4-2	TRBJ2-7	CASSQGLAGSYEQYF
11	TRBV29-1	TRBJ2-5	CSVQNAGQRDF
16	TRBV10-3	TRBJ2-7	CAISAGTSGRSGEQYF
13	TRBV6-1	TRBJ2-3	CASAGTVFDTQYF
16	TRBV5-1	TRBJ2-5	CASSLTVADGQETQYF
14	TRBV30	TRBJ2-7	CAWMGHFKPYEQYF
12	TRBV11-3	TRBJ2-2	CASSLGERELFF
14	TRBV19	TRBJ2-1	CASSIGGRVGEQFF
17	TRBV5-4	TRBJ1-1	CASRSGTGAGRVTEAFF
16	TRBV5-1	TRBJ2-1	CASSLMSWGQGNEQFF
14	TRBV2	TRBJ2-3	CASNFGMGGDTQYF
14	TRBV7-6	TRBJ2-1	CASSTGARYNEQFF
15	TRBV29-1	TRBJ2-3	CSATGQATSTDTQYF
14	TRBV6-5	TRBJ2-3	CASSYGGGGVTQYF
14	TRBV9	TRBJ2-5	CASSLGTSKETQYF
13	TRBV7-2	TRBJ2-7	CASSLVNGGEQYF
14	TRBV30	-	CAWSKAGGPYEQYF
16	TRBV6-1	TRBJ1-5	CASSESGTFSNQPQHF
11	TRBV20-1	TRBJ2-7	CSGDREYEQYF
13	TRBV30	TRBJ2-3	CAWTPRETDTQYF
17	TRBV7-3	TRBJ2-1	CASSLNTIAGGYNEQFF
17	TRBV5-4	TRBJ1-1	CASSPPYRGGVNTEAFF
16	TRBV23-1	TRBJ2-7	CASSQSRKRGRYEQYF
16	TRBV18	TRBJ2-5	CASSPMTSGKQETQYF
14	TRBV5-1	TRBJ2-7	CASSLSRRNLEQYF
15	TRBV15	TRBJ2-7	CATSREKTGSYEQYF
13	TRBV30	TRBJ1-2	CAWSRGANYGYTF
17	TRBV27	TRBJ1-5	CASSFTGSQGPNQPQHF
15	TRBV21-1	TRBJ2-7	CASSANQRERYEQYF
15	TRBV5-1	TRBJ2-3	CASSWTAAGGNTQYF
15	TRBV5-6	TRBJ2-7	CASSLKSGRAYEQYF
14	TRBV9	TRBJ1-1	CASSVRGGNTEAFF
13	TRBV5-1	TRBJ1-5	CASSLNIGQPQHF
18	TRBV7-8	TRBJ2-1	CASSPRLAGAPTPREQFF
11	TRBV9	TRBJ2-5	CASSSHETQYF
15	TRBV2	TRBJ1-4	CASSKLQGAVKKLFF
16	TRBV27	TRBJ2-3	CASSPRGKRTTDTQYF
16	TRBV7-2	TRBJ2-3	CASSLASGVYMNTQYF
16	TRBV15	TRBJ1-2	CATSRDSQGGRYGYTF
17	TRBV10-3	TRBJ2-1	CAITEGSPQGSYNEQFF
23	TRBV5-1	TRBJ1-1	CASSSRSGPTRQGALLMNTEAFF
16	TRBV28	TRBJ1-5	CASQRAGGRGHKPQHF
15	TRBV11-3	TRBJ2-5	CASSFSGTEQETQYF
16	TRBV7-9	TRBJ2-7	CASSFRGGTSGYEQYF
14	TRBV30	TRBJ1-2	CAWRQDRTGRGYTF